The 10 T cell receptor beta chains below all came from one sample that was sequenced in a study of T cells after yellow fever vaccination. TCRdb reprocessed the 5' RACE reads with MiXCR, giving one entry per CDR3 protein. This sample has hundreds of thousands of distinct CDR3 sequences, with 9% to 15% found just once. The sample here was PBMCs, taken on the day of the yellow fever booster vaccination. Every receptor here comes from a man between 25 and 39 years old who received the YFV17D yellow fever vaccine.

This chain connects TRBV10-3 to TRBJ1-3; no definite D call. V shed 3 bases and J shed 4 bases, with 4 bases lying between them. Germline V gene lookup returns CDR1 ENHRY and CDR2 SYGVKD. CDR3 length equals 12 residues. In nucleotides, the CDR3 is TGTGCCATCAGTGATCCGGGAAACACCATATATTTT. This codes for CAISDPGNTIYF.

This clonotype was recorded at least ten times. V gene TRBV12-3 or TRBV12-4 combines with J gene TRBJ1-6; D is ambiguous. The CDR3 runs to 13 residues. V was shortened by 6 bases and J by 4 bases, with 7 bases between the two germline ends. The CDR3 spells CASRDTYNSPLHF. The DNA for the CDR3 is TGTGCCAGCAGAGACACTTATAATTCACCCCTCCACTTT.

V usage is TRBV7-2 and J usage is TRBJ2-4; D unclear. V was cut by 1 base and J by 8 bases, with 12 bases left in between. Germline V gives CDR1 SGHTA, CDR2 FQGNSA. CDR3 length equals 14 residues. Here the CDR3 reads CASSLVGGPDIQYF. As DNA, the CDR3 is TGTGCCAGCAGCTTAGTTGGTGGGCCGGACATTCAGTACTTC.

The genes are TRBV28 and TRBJ2-1; tentative D call: TRBD2 (6 bases). CDR1 MDHEN and CDR2 SYDVKM come from the germline V gene. This CDR3 region has 12 residues. Trimming removed 6 bases at V and 6 bases at J, with 9 bases between. The DNA of the CDR3 is TGTGCCAGCAGGGGACTTATCAATGAGCAGTTCTTC. Its protein is CASRGLINEQFF.

V gene TRBV7-2 combines with J gene TRBJ2-7, with D tentatively TRBD2 (6 bases). The germline V gene encodes CDR1 SGHTA and CDR2 FQGNSA. This CDR3 comprises 13 residues. V was pared by 2 bases and J by 6 bases, with 11 bases between. CDR3 bases: TGTGCCAGCAGCTTAACCCCCGGGGGCGAGCAGTACTTC. Its translation is CASSLTPGGEQYF. The whole variable domain, filled in from reference TRBV7-2 and TRBJ2-7, reads GAGVSQSPSNKVTEKGKDVELRCDPISGHTALYWYRQSLGQGLEFLIYFQGNSAPDKSGLPSDRFSAERTGGSVSTLTIQRTQQEDSAVYLCASSLTPGGEQYFGPGTRLTVT.

This clonotype was seen more than once but under ten times. The rearrangement joins TRBV20-1 to TRBJ2-7; possible D gene TRBD2, 6 bases. There are 14 residues in the CDR3. The germline CDR1 and CDR2 sequences are DFQATT and SNEGSKA (reference sequence). V lost 3 bases and J lost 4, with 16 bases in between. Here the CDR3 reads CSASGRDFLYEQYF. CDR3 nucleotides: TGCAGTGCTAGTGGCCGGGACTTTCTATACGAGCAGTACTTC.

This clonotype was detected only a few times. The V and J genes are TRBV10-3 and TRBJ2-5; D unclear. Germline V CDR1 and CDR2: ENHRY, SYGVKD. The CDR3 is 15 amino acids. V lost 6 bases and J lost 1, with 15 bases in between. CDR3 bases: TGTGCCATCAGGGACGGAGCCTTCTCCCAAGAGACCCAGTACTTC. Amino acids: CAIRDGAFSQETQYF.

The CDR3: CASSLRDYPRDQFF. The CDR3 DNA reads TGTGCCAGCAGTCTCCGAGACTACCCGAGGGATCAGTTCTTC. The chain employs TRBV6-2 or TRBV6-3 and TRBJ2-1, with D possibly matching TRBD2 (5 bases). The V gene's germline CDR1 is MNHEY and CDR2 SVGEGT. V was trimmed by 5 bases and J by 13 bases, leaving 21 bases between them. The CDR3 covers 14 residues.

This clonotype was observed a few times. The chain employs TRBV29-1 and TRBJ2-3; 9 nucleotides agree with TRBD2. This CDR3 spans 14 amino acids. CDR1 is SQVTM, CDR2 ANQGSEA, per germline. V lost 6 bases to trimming and J lost 0 bases; unmatched junction nucleotides: 4. The CDR3 loop reads CSVGTSQSTDTQYF. CDR3 nucleotide sequence: TGCAGCGTAGGGACTAGCCAAAGCACAGATACGCAGTATTTT.

The genes are TRBV27 and TRBJ2-5, with a possible D match to TRBD1 (5 bases). In germline, CDR1 is MNHEY, CDR2 SMNVEV (reference sequence). CDR3 size: 15 residues. The V end lost 2 bases, the J end lost 4 bases, and 14 bases lay between the germline ends. The chain's CDR3 is CASSLRAGQSETQYF. In DNA, the CDR3 is TGTGCCAGCAGTTTAAGGGCAGGGCAATCAGAGACCCAGTACTTC.